The next 17 T cell receptor beta chains were all read from a single sample in a study of Graves' ophthalmopathy and Graves' hyperthyroidism. RNA served as the template for amplifying TCR beta CDR3 regions. An initial RT-PCR round employing HTBI primers preceded a second-round multiplex PCR. TCRdb reprocessed the multiplex PCR reads with MiXCR, giving one entry per CDR3 protein. Among 560,000 or so distinct CDR3 sequences, about 35% were seen once, and the ten largest hold about 4.2%. The source material was peripheral blood or thyroid tissue (not recorded which). These receptors originate from an adult man with Graves' hyperthyroidism.

The chain is built from TRBV5-6 and TRBJ2-5, with D unclear. Germline-derived CDR1 and CDR2 are SGHDT and YYEEEE. CDR3 length equals 13 residues. V lost 7 bases and J 0 bases, leaving 10 bases between the germline ends. In DNA, the CDR3 is TGTGCCAGCGTCGTGGCGTACCAAGAGACCCAGTACTTC. As protein: CASVVAYQETQYF.

The table lists this clonotype with a count of one. V gene TRBV5-6 combines with J gene TRBJ2-5, with 10 positions matching TRBD1. The CDR3 is 15 amino acids. Germline V lookup: CDR1 SGHDT, CDR2 YYEEEE. The V and J ends lost 4 bases and 5 bases, in that order; junction bases with no gene match: 8. The CDR3: CASSARQGARETQYF. As DNA, the CDR3 is TGTGCCAGCAGCGCAAGACAGGGGGCTCGGGAGACCCAGTACTTC.

This clonotype was seen more than once but under ten times. The V gene is TRBV30, the J gene TRBJ2-7; D unclear. This CDR3 spans 13 amino acids. CDR1 GTSNPN and CDR2 SVGIG come from the germline V gene (reference sequence). V was clipped by 0 bases and J by 1 base, with 7 bases between them. The CDR3 region is CAWSVSESYEQYF. CDR3 DNA: TGTGCCTGGAGTGTATCGGAGTCCTACGAGCAGTACTTC.

This clonotype was seen ten or more times. V gene TRBV20-1 combines with J gene TRBJ2-5; 7 nucleotides align to TRBD1. After removal of 0 bases from V and 4 bases from J, the junction contained 5 bases not matched to a gene. Per the germline V gene, CDR1 is DFQATT and CDR2 is SNEGSKA (reference sequence). The CDR3 runs 14 residues. This CDR3 is CSARDGQAGETQYF. CDR3 nucleotide sequence: TGCAGTGCTAGAGATGGACAGGCAGGAGAGACCCAGTACTTC.

This clonotype came up many times. The chain couples TRBV7-6 to TRBJ2-5; D is uncertain. Germline V gives CDR1 SGHVS, CDR2 FNYEAQ. With 2 bases removed from V and 1 base from J, the gap between germline ends came to 5 bases. The CDR3 extends over 13 amino acids. This chain's CDR3 is CASSLHPQETQYF. The CDR3 DNA is TGTGCCAGCAGCTTACACCCCCAAGAGACCCAGTACTTC.

Remarks on this clonotype: A much more abundant neighbour one base away suggests this may be a read error. The V gene is TRBV4-2, the J gene TRBJ2-7; no reliable D call. Germline-derived CDR1 and CDR2 are LGHNA and YNFKEQ. Between the trimmed V and J ends, which lost 0 bases and 2 bases, there was a span of 11 bases. This CDR3 spans 15 amino acids. CDR3 protein: CASSQECAVTYEQYF. In DNA, the CDR3 is TGTGCCAGCAGCCAAGAGTGCGCAGTCACCTACGAGCAGTACTTC.

CDR3 bases: TGTGCCAGCAGCCCGGCAAACCGGGGGGGGGGAGCTTTCTTT. It translates to CASSPANRGGGAFF. The J gene is TRBJ1-1, the V gene TRBV6-6; D might be TRBD1 (5 bases). V was trimmed by 6 bases and J by 10 bases, leaving 21 bases between them. This CDR3 spans 14 amino acids. CDR1 and CDR2 from the germline V gene are MNHNY and SVGAGI (reference sequence).

The chain couples TRBV7-8 to TRBJ2-7, with TRBD2 identical over 9 bases. Trimming at V came to 6 bases and at J to 5 bases, leaving 11 bases not matched to a gene. Looked up from germline, CDR1 is SGHVS and CDR2 is FQNEAQ. The CDR3 is made up of 15 amino acids. The chain's CDR3 is CASSLSGGPSDEQYF. The CDR3 nucleotides are TGTGCCAGCAGTCTTAGCGGGGGCCCCTCGGACGAGCAGTACTTC.

The chain couples TRBV7-9 to TRBJ2-7, with 7 bases lining up with TRBD1. The CDR3 totals 14 residues. The V and J ends lost 5 bases and 3 bases, in that order; junction bases with no gene match: 7. Germline CDR1 and CDR2: SEHNR and FQNEAQ (reference sequence). CDR3 coding DNA: TGTGCCAGCAGCCCCGGACAGGCCAACTACGAGCAGTACTTC. Encoded protein: CASSPGQANYEQYF. Full variable domain (missing parts from reference TRBV7-9 and TRBJ2-7): DTGVSQNPRHKITKRGQNVTFRCDPISEHNRLYWYRQTLGQGPEFLTYFQNEAQLEKSRLLSDRFSAERPKGSFSTLEIQRTEQGDSAMYLCASSPGQANYEQYFGPGTRLTVT.

The chain is built from TRBV7-9 and TRBJ2-1, with D tentatively TRBD2 (5 bases). The CDR3 consists of 16 residues. The germline gives CDR1 SEHNR, CDR2 FQNEAQ (reference sequence). The V gene lost 1 base and the J gene lost 0 bases, with 10 bases spanning the gap. CDR3 protein: CASSLESSYSYNEQFF. In DNA, the CDR3 is TGTGCCAGCAGCTTAGAGTCTAGCTACTCCTACAATGAGCAGTTCTTC.

The rearrangement links TRBV30 to TRBJ2-7, with no clear D. Germline CDR1 GTSNPN, CDR2 SVGIG (reference sequence). The CDR3 spans 11 residues. The ends were cut back, 4 bases at V and 3 bases at J, with 7 bases in the middle. This CDR3 reads CAWMGVYEQYF. The CDR3 DNA reads as TGTGCCTGGATGGGCGTCTACGAGCAGTACTTC.

At least ten counts were recorded for this clonotype. J is TRBJ1-1 and V is TRBV4-2; D is possibly TRBD1 (6 bases). The CDR3 runs to 13 residues. Trimming removed 2 bases from V and 8 bases from J, with 12 bases in between. CDR1 and CDR2 from the germline V gene are LGHNA and YNFKEQ. In nucleotides, the CDR3 is TGTGCCAGCAGCCAACAGGGGAGGGAAGAAGCTTTCTTT. Its protein is CASSQQGREEAFF.

This clonotype came up a few times. This could be a read error, since a much larger clone is one nucleotide away. This rearrangement joins TRBV4-1 to TRBJ2-5; D is perhaps TRBD2 (6 bases). V was clipped by 0 bases and J by 9 bases, with 17 bases between them. The CDR3 length is 15 residues. Germline values: CDR1 MGHRA, CDR2 YSYEKL. The CDR3 coding sequence is TGCGCCAGCAGCCAAGATGGAGGGGCAGCCGAGGCCCAGTACTTC. Translating it yields CASSQDGGAAEAQYF.

This clonotype was seen many times. The rearrangement links TRBV24-1 to TRBJ2-2, with D maybe TRBD1 (6 bases). Germline CDR1 is KGHDR and CDR2 is SFDVKD. Trimming took 9 bases from V and 5 from J, leaving 15 bases between them. CDR3 length equals 14 residues. This CDR3 reads CATVKNTGTGELFF. CDR3 DNA sequence: TGTGCCACCGTAAAAAATACAGGGACCGGGGAGCTGTTTTTT.

The J gene is TRBJ2-7, the V gene TRBV20-1; D possibly corresponds to TRBD1 (6 bases). The J call could be wrong; TRBJ2-1 is a better fit for the DNA end. CDR1 is DFQATT, CDR2 SNEGSKA, per germline (reference sequence). The CDR3 sequence is 13 residues long. The CDR3 DNA sequence: TGCAGTGCTAGACCAACCCAGGGGAAAGAGCAGTTCTTC. Amino acid sequence: CSARPTQGKEQFF.

CDR3 nucleotide sequence: TGTGCCAGCAGTCAGAGACAGGGTCATGGCTACACCTTC. The encoded protein is CASSQRQGHGYTF. The chain joins TRBV25-1 to TRBJ1-2; 7 bases map to TRBD1. Germline V lookup: CDR1 MGHDK, CDR2 SYGVNS. There are 13 residues in the CDR3. With V trimmed by 5 bases and J by 6 bases, 6 bases remained unmatched.

This CDR3 is CSGTQGRDTEAFF. CDR3 coding DNA: TGCAGCGGGACACAGGGCCGAGACACTGAAGCTTTCTTT. The genes are TRBV29-1 and TRBJ1-1, with D perhaps TRBD1 (6 bases). The CDR3 is 13 residues long. Germline V lookup: CDR1 SQVTM, CDR2 ANQGSEA. V was cut by 7 bases and J by 3 bases, with 15 bases left in between.